These 10 T cell receptor beta chains came from one sample sequenced in a study of T cell responses to AZD1222 COVID-19 vaccine. The repertoire was sequenced with immunoSEQ multiplex PCR; TCRdb's copy has only in-frame clones and lacks some. The repertoire holds 95,000 to 150,000 clones, with roughly 93% as singletons. This specimen was peripheral blood, taken on day 0 of AZD1222 vaccination. Receptors originate from an adult in good health.

The CDR3 DNA reads TGTGCCAGCAGCCAAGATATGCAGGGAAGATCACCCCTCCACTTT. Translation: CASSQDMQGRSPLHF. This chain connects TRBV14 to TRBJ1-6, with D possibly TRBD1 on 5 matching bases. Trimming shortened V by 0 bases and J by 10 bases, and 13 bases separated the two germline ends. The CDR3 spans 15 residues. The germline CDR1 and CDR2 sequences are SGHDN and FVKESK.

The chain employs TRBV7-3 and TRBJ1-1, with D possibly being TRBD1 (6 bases). The CDR3 consists of 13 residues. Germline-derived CDR1 and CDR2 are SGHTA and FQGTGA. V lost 5 bases and J lost 11, with 18 bases in between. In nucleotides, the CDR3 is TGTGCCAGCAGCGAAGCTCAGGGGCGTCGGGCTTTCTTT. This codes for CASSEAQGRRAFF.

The chain employs TRBV11-2 and TRBJ1-1, with TRBD1 identical over 8 bases. Germline V gene lookup returns CDR1 SGHAT and CDR2 FQNNGV. There are 12 residues in the CDR3. Trimming removed 5 bases from V and 11 bases from J; junction bases left unmatched: 7. CDR3 DNA sequence: TGTGCCAGCAGCCACCAGGACAGGGCGGCTTTCTTT. The encoded protein is CASSHQDRAAFF.

The V and J genes are TRBV5-5 and TRBJ1-4, with unresolved D. V was cut by 1 base and J by 4 bases, with 8 bases left in between. The CDR3 sequence is 14 residues long. The germline CDR1 and CDR2 sequences are SGHKS and YYEKEE (reference sequence). This CDR3 reads CASSLSTVNEKLFF. The CDR3 region has the DNA TGTGCCAGCAGCTTGAGCACTGTTAATGAAAAACTGTTTTTT.

V gene TRBV18 combines with J gene TRBJ1-4, with D possibly being TRBD1 (6 bases). The germline gives CDR1 KGHSH, CDR2 LQKENI. The CDR3 is 16 amino acids. Between the trimmed V and J ends, which lost 3 bases and 4 bases, there was a span of 15 bases. The CDR3 here is CASSPTLGGSNEKLFF. The DNA for the CDR3 is TGTGCCAGCTCACCGACATTGGGGGGCAGTAATGAAAAACTGTTTTTT. The whole variable domain, filled in from reference TRBV18 and TRBJ1-4, reads NAGVMQNPRHLVRRRGQEARLRCSPMKGHSHVYWYRQLPEEGLKFMVYLQKENIIDESGMPKERFSAEFPKEGPSILRIQQVVRGDSAAYFCASSPTLGGSNEKLFFGSGTQLSVL.

V and J are TRBV6-1 and TRBJ2-5; perhaps TRBD1 as D (6 bases). Trimming removed 0 bases from V and 5 bases from J, with 13 bases in between. The CDR3 contains 15 residues. CDR1 and CDR2 (germline): MNHNS, SASEGT. The CDR3 region is CASSEASGGYETQYF. CDR3 in DNA: TGTGCCAGCAGTGAAGCGAGTGGGGGCTACGAGACCCAGTACTTC.

This clone was detected a few times. The J gene is TRBJ1-2, the V gene TRBV4-1; 7 nucleotides line up with TRBD1. After removal of 4 bases from V and 0 bases from J, the junction contained 14 bases not matched to a gene. CDR1 MGHRA and CDR2 YSYEKL come from the germline V gene. The CDR3 loop spans 18 amino acids. DNA of the CDR3: TGCGCCAGCAGCCGCGGACTCCCCGGGACAGTAGCTAACTATGGCTACACCTTC. Amino acid sequence: CASSRGLPGTVANYGYTF.

This chain joins TRBV27 and TRBJ1-1; D call uncertain. Germline CDR1 MNHEY, CDR2 SMNVEV (reference sequence). Trimming pared 5 bases from V and 1 base from J, leaving 11 bases between. This CDR3 is built from 14 residues. CDR3 in amino acids: CASSPTGENTEAFF. As DNA, the CDR3 is TGTGCCAGCAGTCCCACCGGGGAGAACACTGAAGCTTTCTTT.

Only one count was recorded for this clone. The chain carries TRBV5-1 and TRBJ1-1; TRBD1 might be the D (5 bases). Germline CDR1 and CDR2: SGHRS and YFSETQ. This CDR3 has 13 amino acids. V lost 4 bases and J 5 bases, leaving 12 bases between the germline ends. DNA for the CDR3: TGCGCCAGCAGCGAGGGGCTTAGTACTGAAGCTTTCTTT. It encodes CASSEGLSTEAFF.

CDR3 coding DNA: TGTGCCATCAGCCCGACTAGCGGAGAAGAGACCCAGTACTTC. This translates into CAISPTSGEETQYF. The chain links TRBV10-3 to TRBJ2-5; 9 positions match TRBD2. CDR3 length: 14 residues. The J segment lost 3 bases and the V segment lost 6 bases, leaving 5 bases of the junction unmatched. Per germline, CDR1 ENHRY and CDR2 SYGVKD.